This T cell receptor (beta chain) was obtained from a study of blood T cell repertoires in COVID-19. CDR3 length: 15 amino acids. With 6 bases clipped from V and 8 bases from J, the junction kept 15 bases outside the gene matches. The germline V gene has CDR1 SQVTM and CDR2 ANQGSEA. One Seattle source followed patients from active infection through their disease course. In the source study's methods: Amplification from reference gene primers served as the basis for estimated nucleated cell counts. Libraries were prepared by immunoSEQ multiplex PCR; TCRdb keeps only in-frame clonotypes and omits some of them. That table furnishes V, J and clone size, whereas the DNA furnished D and trimming. In the table there are over 150,000 clones, around 87% of which are singletons.

The material sequenced was peripheral blood. This chain uses TRBV29-1 with TRBJ1-4; 7 nucleotides align to TRBD1. The sequence was obtained from a man between 60 and 75 years old with COVID-19, enrolled during active disease. CDR3 DNA sequence: TGCAGCGTCAAAGAGAAAGGGGGCTTCGGAGAAAAACTGTTTTTT. This translates into CSVKEKGGFGEKLFF.